The following is a T cell receptor (beta chain) sequence with its context. This clonotype was seen repeatedly, ten times or more. The antigen it binds to is not known. Base qualities are not provided; no much larger clone lies one nucleotide away. The CDR3 numbers 12 residues from cysteine through phenylalanine. The retained sequence is limited to the CDR3, 36 bases, with the frame set at the first base. The germline V gene specifies MDHEN as CDR1 and SYDVKM as CDR2. Clipping removes 7 bases from V and 4 bases from J, with 3 as the unmatched junction base count. Stable Graves' hyperthyroidism was defined as the absence of progression to ophthalmopathy over 18 months of follow-up. Hyperthyroidism patients were newly diagnosed, had a disease duration of under 2 months, and were aged 18 to 65 years. Any patient with an uncontrolled infection, another autoimmune disease, pregnancy or lactation was excluded. Diagnoses were based on clinical symptoms, serum thyroxine and TRAb, thyroid ultrasound and orbital computed tomography. Ficoll-Paque density gradient centrifugation was used to isolate PBMCs from about 9.4 ml of fresh peripheral blood. Total RNA was extracted with Trizol reagent, and quality was checked on an Agilent 2100 Bioanalyzer.

Amplification of TCR beta CDR3 regions was carried out from RNA transcripts. A first-round RT-PCR of the TCR CDR3 used the HTBI primer set with the Qiagen OneStep RT-PCR kit. The libraries were constructed in a second round of multiplex PCR and then size-selected and purified. The libraries were sequenced on an Illumina HiSeq2000 using paired-end 100 bp reads. From the authors' description of their analysis: SOAPnuke was used to process the raw data, with reads discarded if the reads contained adapters or uncalled bases, had a mean Phred below 15, or lacked an exact constant-primer or identifier match. High-quality paired reads were merged using COPE v1.2.5, and each unique nucleotide sequence was defined as a clonotype. Clonotypes were aligned to IMGT TRBV, TRBD and TRBJ reference segments using MiTCR v1.1. The analysis was restricted to V-J combinations with a frequency above 0.0001, which together covered approximately 99% of the repertoires. The TCS score was defined as F50 (clonal expansion) divided by E x V (chaos), with BLOSUM62-based TCRdist calculated between CDR3 peptides within each V-J. Welch's t-statistics and random forest reduced around 520 V-J features to 13, which were used in a naive Bayes classifier (R e1071). TCRdb handled the public reads itself, with Q25 trimming in fastp and clone calling in MiXCR, and kept productive beta chains. Each entry merges the rows of one CDR3 protein and shows their most common DNA and genes. The V and J calls shown here were made by TCRdb, not taken from the authors' results. In this sample the table shows approximately 600,000 distinct CDR3 sequences, roughly 16% of which occur a single time. 3.5% to 4% of the sample is taken by the ten largest.

This entry is derived from a study of T cells in Graves' hyperthyroidism and ophthalmopathy (dated by TCRdb to about 2019). Regarding the study in general: Peripheral blood samples were taken at initial diagnosis, before any treatment was given. In six Graves' hyperthyroidism patients, the study also compared T-cell repertoires from thyroid tissue with T-cell repertoires from blood. After blood sampling, hyperthyroidism patients were treated with methimazole at a starting dose of 30 mg daily, and ophthalmopathy patients were treated with high-dose intravenous methylprednisolone. The 75 to 100 discovery patients were randomly split 7:3 into training and test sets. TCR Vbeta CDR3 sequencing of 120 to 150 peripheral blood samples (about 45 ophthalmopathy, around 80 hyperthyroidism and roughly 17 progressor patients) is reported in the paper. To identify distinguishing TCR V-J signatures, a discovery cohort of some 100 patients was used, comprising under 45 with Graves' ophthalmopathy and under 60 with stable Graves' hyperthyroidism. Prospective prediction of ophthalmopathy was tested in an independent validation cohort consisting of about 20 hyperthyroidism patients and some 16 patients who later progressed to ophthalmopathy.

Overall study outcomes, separate from this receptor: A 13 V-J signature model separated ophthalmopathy from stable hyperthyroidism, with roughly 88% sensitivity and just under 84% specificity in cross-validation and 80%/75% in testing. Sample size was not statistically predetermined, and blinding of investigators to group allocation was not performed. In validation, the model predicted progression to ophthalmopathy a median of roughly 6.2 months before onset, with roughly 68% sensitivity and roughly 77% specificity. Most expanded thyroid clonotypes (frequency above 0.001) were also found in blood, which suggests that blood repertoires may mirror thyroid immune responses.

In this chain, TRBV28 is recombined with TRBJ1-1, and 7 junction bases match TRBD1. The sample consisted of blood. This sequence originates from a woman aged 25 to 39 with Graves' hyperthyroidism. DNA sequence: TGTGCCAGCAACAGGGGCCTCACTGAAGCTTTCTTT. Its product reads: CASNRGLTEAFF.